These 30 T cell receptor beta chains share one sample of origin, sequenced in a study of cytomegalovirus exposure and HLA in healthy donors. PCR employed 60 Vbeta and 13 Jbeta primers. Clones were read by immunoSEQ multiplex PCR, and TCRdb kept only the in-frame ones, dropping some. The sample carries around 200,000 clones, more than 65% recorded once. Specimen: PBMCs. These receptors were taken from a man aged 45-65 years in good health and CMV-seronegative.

This chain uses TRBV28 with TRBJ2-3; D is possibly TRBD1 (5 bases). This CDR3 has 16 residues. V dropped 4 bases and J dropped 4 bases, with 18 bases sitting between them. In germline, CDR1 is MDHEN, CDR2 SYDVKM. The CDR3 protein is CASSSYRQLGPDTQYF. Written as DNA, the CDR3 is TGTGCCAGCAGTTCCTACCGACAGTTAGGACCAGATACGCAGTATTTT.

CDR3 residues: CASSSPGQGSDTQYF. DNA of the CDR3: TGTGCCAGCAGCTCGCCGGGACAGGGATCAGATACGCAGTATTTT. The rearrangement links TRBV27 to TRBJ2-3, with 9 bases fitting TRBD1. The CDR3 is made up of 15 amino acids. After removal of 6 bases from V and 4 bases from J, the junction contained 8 bases not matched to a gene. The V gene's germline CDR1 is MNHEY and CDR2 SMNVEV (reference sequence).

This clone was counted a single time. The chain employs TRBV18 and TRBJ2-2; 8 nucleotides line up with TRBD1. The CDR3 contains 17 residues. Germline V CDR1 and CDR2: KGHSH, LQKENI. J gave up 4 bases and V 2 bases, and 9 bases lay outside the gene matches. CDR3 in DNA: TGTGCCAGCTCACCATTTGCGACAGGGGACAGCACCGGGGAGCTGTTTTTT. Translation gives CASSPFATGDSTGELFF.

This CDR3 reads CSVSTSTYEQYF. Written as DNA, the CDR3 is TGCAGCGTCAGTACAAGTACCTACGAGCAGTACTTC. The chain carries TRBV29-1 and TRBJ2-7; no clear D. V lost 6 bases and J lost 2, with 11 bases in between. Per the germline V gene, CDR1 is SQVTM and CDR2 is ANQGSEA. The CDR3 spans 12 residues.

The chain uses TRBV28 and TRBJ2-3; 13 positions match TRBD2. CDR1 is MDHEN and CDR2 is SYDVKM in the germline V gene. The length of the CDR3 is 18 residues. The V gene end was trimmed by 4 bases and the J gene end by 8 bases; junction bases not matched to a gene: 15. CDR3 nucleotides: TGTGCCAGCAGTTCTATTGCGGGACTAGCGGGAAGAGGTGGTACGCAGTATTTT. Translated: CASSSIAGLAGRGGTQYF.

This chain connects TRBV6-5 to TRBJ2-7; 14 bases match TRBD2. The CDR3 totals 16 residues. Germline V gene sequence: CDR1 MNHEY, CDR2 SVGAGI. After removal of 0 bases from V and 3 bases from J, the junction contained 1 base not matched to a gene. The CDR3 DNA sequence: TGTGCCAGCAGTTACTCGGGACTAGCGGGAGACTACGAGCAGTACTTC. This sequence encodes CASSYSGLAGDYEQYF.

The chain's CDR3 is CASSLVSGGYDNEQFF. CDR3 sequence (DNA): TGCGCCAGCAGCTTGGTTTCGGGAGGATACGACAATGAGCAGTTCTTC. The gene calls are TRBV5-1 and TRBJ2-1; 7 bases are shared with TRBD2. Germline CDR1 and CDR2: SGHRS and YFSETQ. The CDR3 totals 16 residues. The ends lost 0 bases at V and 5 bases at J; junction bases unmatched: 8.

This chain links TRBV20-1 with TRBJ2-5; D gene uncertain. The end of the DNA fits TRBJ2-7 better, so the J call may be wrong. Per germline, CDR1 DFQATT and CDR2 SNEGSKA (reference sequence). The CDR3 length is 10 residues. The CDR3 region has the DNA TGCAGTGCTAGAGGCAGCGAGCAGTACTTC. It codes for CSARGSEQYF.

The rearrangement uses TRBV5-1 and TRBJ1-3; TRBD1 matches at 7 bases. Germline V gives CDR1 SGHRS, CDR2 YFSETQ. The J segment lost 1 base and the V segment lost 4 bases, leaving 5 bases of the junction unmatched. The CDR3 consists of 15 residues. CDR3 coding DNA: TGCGCCAGCAGCCACGGGACAGAGTCTGGAAACACCATATATTTT. As protein: CASSHGTESGNTIYF.

V gene TRBV2 combines with J gene TRBJ2-5, with 7 bases matching TRBD2. CDR1 and CDR2 from the germline V gene are SNHLY and FYNNEI. Losses at the gene ends were 7 bases for V and 5 bases for J; bases not matched to a gene: 10. The CDR3 runs 14 residues. Written as DNA, the CDR3 is TGTGCCAGCAATTGGGGGGGAAGCGTGGAGACCCAGTACTTC. Translation: CASNWGGSVETQYF.

V usage is TRBV11-1 and J usage is TRBJ2-7; 13 bases fit TRBD2. Unmatched junction bases numbered 7, after V lost 5 bases and J lost 3 bases. The germline gives CDR1 SGHAT, CDR2 FQDESV (reference sequence). CDR3 length equals 16 residues. The CDR3: CASSEGTSGIRYEQYF. The CDR3 DNA is TGTGCCAGCAGCGAAGGGACTAGCGGGATTCGCTACGAGCAGTACTTC.

The chain carries TRBV19 and TRBJ2-1; perhaps TRBD2 as D (6 bases). Germline V gives CDR1 LNHDA, CDR2 SQIVND (reference sequence). V shed 5 bases and J shed 6 bases, with 17 bases lying between them. The CDR3 totals 15 residues. CDR3 protein: CASSSAGIGGNEQFF. CDR3 sequence (DNA): TGTGCCAGTAGTTCTGCGGGAATAGGCGGCAATGAGCAGTTCTTC.

This clone has a single count. The rearrangement uses TRBV4-2 and TRBJ2-7; 10 bases match TRBD2. Germline V gene sequence: CDR1 LGHNA, CDR2 YNFKEQ. CDR3 length equals 15 residues. The ends lost 1 base at V and 4 bases at J; junction bases unmatched: 4. CDR3: CASSQGGSGGYEQYF. Written as DNA, the CDR3 is TGTGCCAGCAGCCAAGGGGGTAGCGGGGGGTACGAGCAGTACTTC.

The V gene is TRBV5-1, the J gene TRBJ2-2, with TRBD2 matching 8 bases. This CDR3 spans 16 amino acids. Trimming removed 0 bases from V and 7 bases from J; junction bases left unmatched: 8. Germline V gene data show CDR1 as SGHRS and CDR2 as YFSETQ. The CDR3 DNA follows: TGCGCCAGCAGCTTGGGGTCGGGAGGGCCCTTCGGGGAGCTGTTTTTT. Translation: CASSLGSGGPFGELFF.

This clone was picked up a small number of times. The J gene is TRBJ1-1, the V gene TRBV12-5, with 8 bases identical to TRBD1. Germline loops: CDR1 LGHNT, CDR2 FRNRAP. There are 15 residues in the CDR3. V shed 5 bases and J 0 bases; nucleotides not matched to a gene: 5. CDR3 DNA sequence: TGTGCTAGTGGTCCTCGGACAGGGATGAACACTGAAGCTTTCTTT. This gives the protein CASGPRTGMNTEAFF.

The CDR3 nucleotides are TGTGCCAGCAGCAGGGACAGGGGGATCAATCAGCCCCAGCATTTT. This encodes CASSRDRGINQPQHF. The chain couples TRBV2 to TRBJ1-5, with 11 bases aligning to TRBD1. The CDR3 contains 15 residues. Germline CDR1 SNHLY, CDR2 FYNNEI. Trimming removed 6 bases from V and 3 bases from J; junction bases left unmatched: 4.

This CDR3 reads CASSQDIGGANYGYTF. CDR3 bases: TGTGCCAGCAGCCAAGATATCGGGGGGGCGAACTATGGCTACACCTTC. The chain couples TRBV14 to TRBJ1-2; weak D call: TRBD1 (6 bases). The CDR3 runs to 16 residues. Germline loops: CDR1 SGHDN, CDR2 FVKESK. The ends were cut back, 0 bases at V and 2 bases at J, with 13 bases in the middle.

The genes are TRBV6-6 and TRBJ2-3; TRBD2 aligns across 7 bases. CDR1 MNHNY and CDR2 SVGAGI come from the germline V gene (reference sequence). The V and J ends lost 2 bases and 5 bases, in that order; junction bases with no gene match: 7. The CDR3 consists of 15 residues. This CDR3 is CASSYLADREDTQYF. CDR3 sequence (DNA): TGTGCCAGCAGTTACCTAGCGGATAGGGAAGATACGCAGTATTTT.

The rearrangement joins TRBV30 to TRBJ2-3; 10 bases line up with TRBD2. The CDR3 is made up of 15 amino acids. The germline gives CDR1 GTSNPN, CDR2 SVGIG (reference sequence). Unmatched junction bases numbered 10, after V lost 3 bases and J lost 7 bases. The CDR3 sequence: CAWRLLAGSMNTQYF. CDR3 coding DNA: TGTGCCTGGAGATTACTAGCGGGATCTATGAATACGCAGTATTTT.

The V gene is TRBV5-1, the J gene TRBJ2-7, with 7 positions matching TRBD1. In germline, CDR1 is SGHRS, CDR2 YFSETQ. The CDR3 runs 14 residues. Germline trimming cut 5 bases from V and 6 bases from J; bases unmatched to any gene: 11. CDR3 sequence (DNA): TGCGCCAGCAGTTCACCCGGGACAGTACGCGAGCAGTACTTC. Encoded protein: CASSSPGTVREQYF.

The sample holds a few counts of this clone. The J gene is TRBJ2-7, the V gene TRBV29-1, with D possibly being TRBD1 (6 bases). The CDR3 has 13 residues. Germline V CDR1 and CDR2: SQVTM, ANQGSEA. Trimming removed 7 bases from V and 0 bases from J, with 13 bases in between. The CDR3: CSGTGTNSYEQYF. The CDR3 DNA reads as TGCAGCGGTACCGGGACAAACTCCTACGAGCAGTACTTC.

The chain combines TRBV27 with TRBJ2-6, with 8 nucleotides matching TRBD1. V was clipped by 6 bases and J by 2 bases; unmatched bases: 12. Germline V CDR1 and CDR2: MNHEY, SMNVEV (reference sequence). This CDR3 region has 18 residues. The DNA of the CDR3 is TGTGCCAGCAGCTCCCCGGGCAGGGGGCTTGCTGGGGCCAACGTCCTGACTTTC. Translation: CASSSPGRGLAGANVLTF.

This CDR3 reads CASSQQGASGNTIYF. The CDR3 region has the DNA TGTGCCAGCAGCCAGCAGGGGGCCTCTGGAAACACCATATATTTT. The chain carries TRBV7-9 and TRBJ1-3; 8 nucleotides match TRBD1. With V trimmed by 5 bases and J by 0 bases, 3 bases remained unmatched. From germline, CDR1 is SEHNR and CDR2 FQNEAQ (reference sequence). CDR3 length: 15 residues.

This chain uses TRBV5-6 with TRBJ2-7; D ambiguous. This CDR3 comprises 15 residues. The V end was cut by 0 bases, the J end by 7 bases, with 17 bases between. CDR1 is SGHDT, CDR2 YYEEEE, per germline. CDR3 protein: CASSLAEDGHVEQYF. For the CDR3, the DNA is TGTGCCAGCAGCTTGGCCGAGGATGGCCACGTGGAGCAGTACTTC.

The genes are TRBV29-1 and TRBJ2-7; D perhaps matches TRBD1 (6 bases). Trimming cost V 2 bases and J 3 bases, with 8 bases left between them. This CDR3 spans 12 amino acids. Germline V CDR1 and CDR2: SQVTM, ANQGSEA. As DNA, the CDR3 is TGCAGCGTTGAAACAGGGAACTACGAGCAGTACTTC. This sequence encodes CSVETGNYEQYF.

The genes are TRBV6-5 and TRBJ1-1; D uncertain. CDR1 is MNHEY, CDR2 SVGAGI, per germline. V dropped 4 bases and J dropped 0 bases, with 12 bases sitting between them. CDR3 length: 15 residues. CDR3 residues: CASSSPSTLNTEAFF. CDR3 sequence (DNA): TGTGCCAGCAGTTCCCCCAGTACCTTGAACACTGAAGCTTTCTTT.

V usage is TRBV27 and J usage is TRBJ1-5; 10 bases agree with TRBD1. The V gene end was trimmed by 5 bases and the J gene end by 6 bases; junction bases not matched to a gene: 10. Germline assignment: CDR1 MNHEY and CDR2 SMNVEV (reference sequence). The CDR3 runs 16 residues. The CDR3 region has the DNA TGTGCCAGCAGTCCAGTTTCGGGACAGGGGCCTCAGCCCCAGCATTTT. Translation gives CASSPVSGQGPQPQHF.

The chain joins TRBV5-1 to TRBJ2-5, with 9 bases identical to TRBD1. This CDR3 region has 15 residues. CDR1 is SGHRS and CDR2 is YFSETQ in the germline V gene. V shed 4 bases and J 2 bases; nucleotides not matched to a gene: 6. The CDR3, as DNA: TGCGCCAGCAGCACACAGACAGGGGGACAAGAGACCCAGTACTTC. It specifies CASSTQTGGQETQYF.

The chain carries TRBV5-6 and TRBJ2-5; D is possibly TRBD1 (7 bases). The V and J ends lost 4 bases and 1 base respectively, with 14 bases between them. The CDR3 is made up of 15 amino acids. Looked up from germline, CDR1 is SGHDT and CDR2 is YYEEEE. CDR3 nucleotides: TGTGCCAGCAGCCCTGGAGGGACAGTCCAAGAGACCCAGTACTTC. It translates to CASSPGGTVQETQYF.

The chain has TRBV28 and TRBJ1-2; TRBD1 matches at 8 bases. Per germline, CDR1 MDHEN and CDR2 SYDVKM. V was pared by 6 bases and J by 4 bases, with 10 bases of the junction left unmatched. The CDR3 totals 15 residues. The CDR3: CASRKQGATIYGYTF. The CDR3 bases are TGTGCCAGCAGAAAGCAGGGGGCTACTATCTATGGCTACACCTTC.